The clone carrying this TCR beta chain has only a few counts. Antigen: not known. Control samples were healthy donors' buffy coats. CDR1 and CDR2 (germline): LNHDA, SQIVND (reference sequence). Trimming took off 5 bases at V and 4 bases at J, with 12 bases between the two ends. The CDR3 has 15 residues. Profiled with immunoSEQ multiplex PCR; TCRdb holds only in-frame clones, not every one. The data hold around 30,000 clones, with around 67% observed a single time. This sample is drawn from a study of STAT5B mutations in CD4+ large granular lymphocyte leukemia. General study findings and limits: Main leukemic clonotypes were patient-specific, but roughly 25% appeared at low frequency elsewhere. Patient CD4-sorted repertoires stayed more clonal than healthy ones after leukemic-clone removal. Top patient clones used TRBV06 genes more often: 8/27 versus 2/35 in controls.

The clonotype originates from a human donor in good health. The sequenced sample was CD4+ T cells from blood buffy coats. V gene TRBV19 combines with J gene TRBJ1-6; D perhaps matches TRBD1 (5 bases). This CDR3 reads CASSPGAPYNSPLHF. The DNA for the CDR3 is TGTGCCAGTAGTCCCGGGGCCCCGTATAATTCACCCCTCCACTTT.